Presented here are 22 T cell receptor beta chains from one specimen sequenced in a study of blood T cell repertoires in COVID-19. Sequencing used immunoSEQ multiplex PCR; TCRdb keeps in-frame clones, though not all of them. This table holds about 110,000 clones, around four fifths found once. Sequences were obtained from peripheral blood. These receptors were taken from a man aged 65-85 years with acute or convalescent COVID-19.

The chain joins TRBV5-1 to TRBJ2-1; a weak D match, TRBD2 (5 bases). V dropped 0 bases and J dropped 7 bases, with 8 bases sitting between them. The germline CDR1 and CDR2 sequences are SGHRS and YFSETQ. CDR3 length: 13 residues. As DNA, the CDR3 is TGCGCCAGCAGCTTGGTCTCGGGGAATGAGCAGTTCTTC. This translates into CASSLVSGNEQFF.

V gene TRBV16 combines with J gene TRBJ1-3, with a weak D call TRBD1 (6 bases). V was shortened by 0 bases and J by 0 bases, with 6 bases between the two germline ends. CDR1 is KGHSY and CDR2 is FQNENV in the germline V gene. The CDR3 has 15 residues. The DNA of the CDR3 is TGTGCCAGCAGCCAATCGACAGGCTCTGGAAACACCATATATTTT. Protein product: CASSQSTGSGNTIYF.

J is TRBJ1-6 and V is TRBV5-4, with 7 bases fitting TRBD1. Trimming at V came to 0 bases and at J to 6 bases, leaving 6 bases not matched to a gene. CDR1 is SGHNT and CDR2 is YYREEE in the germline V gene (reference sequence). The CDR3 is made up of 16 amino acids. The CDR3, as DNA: TGTGCCAGCAGCTTGGTGGGGACAGTACCTAATTCACCCCTCCACTTT. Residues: CASSLVGTVPNSPLHF.

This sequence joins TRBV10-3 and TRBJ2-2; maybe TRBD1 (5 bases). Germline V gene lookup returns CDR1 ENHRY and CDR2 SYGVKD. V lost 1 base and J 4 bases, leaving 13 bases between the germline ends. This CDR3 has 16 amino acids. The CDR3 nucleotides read TGTGCCATCAGTGAGTTTCAGGGCACGACCACCGGGGAGCTGTTTTTT. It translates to CAISEFQGTTTGELFF.

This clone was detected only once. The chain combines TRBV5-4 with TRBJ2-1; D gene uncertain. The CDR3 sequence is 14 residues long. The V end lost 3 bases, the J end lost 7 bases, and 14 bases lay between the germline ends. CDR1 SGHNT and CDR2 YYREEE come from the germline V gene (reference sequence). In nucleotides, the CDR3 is TGTGCCAGCAGCTCGGTCGGAGTTCAGAATGAGCAGTTCTTC. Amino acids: CASSSVGVQNEQFF.

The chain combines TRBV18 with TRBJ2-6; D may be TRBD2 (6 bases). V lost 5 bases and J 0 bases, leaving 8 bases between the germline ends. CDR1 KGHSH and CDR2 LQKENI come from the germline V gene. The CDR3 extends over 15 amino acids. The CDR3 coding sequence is TGTGCCAGCTCAGGGACTTCCTCTGGGGCCAACGTCCTGACTTTC. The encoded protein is CASSGTSSGANVLTF.

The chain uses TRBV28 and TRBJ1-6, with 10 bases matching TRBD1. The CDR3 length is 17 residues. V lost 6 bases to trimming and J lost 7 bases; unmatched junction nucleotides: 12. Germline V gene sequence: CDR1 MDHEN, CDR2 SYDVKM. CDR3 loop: CASRPPGQGRKNSPLHF. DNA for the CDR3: TGTGCCAGCAGACCACCGGGACAGGGGAGGAAGAATTCACCCCTCCACTTT.

CDR3 sequence: CAISIGQGGNQPQHF. For the CDR3, the DNA is TGTGCCATCAGTATCGGACAGGGAGGCAATCAGCCCCAGCATTTT. This chain joins TRBV10-3 and TRBJ1-5; 8 bases are shared with TRBD1. Germline loops: CDR1 ENHRY, CDR2 SYGVKD. The CDR3 length is 15 residues. V was pared by 5 bases and J by 2 bases, with 5 bases of the junction left unmatched.

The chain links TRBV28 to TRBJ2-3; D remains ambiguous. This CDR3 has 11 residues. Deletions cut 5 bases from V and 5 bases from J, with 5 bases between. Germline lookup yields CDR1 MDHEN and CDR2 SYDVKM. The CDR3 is CASSLVDTQYF. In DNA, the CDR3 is TGTGCCAGCAGTCTAGTAGATACGCAGTATTTT.

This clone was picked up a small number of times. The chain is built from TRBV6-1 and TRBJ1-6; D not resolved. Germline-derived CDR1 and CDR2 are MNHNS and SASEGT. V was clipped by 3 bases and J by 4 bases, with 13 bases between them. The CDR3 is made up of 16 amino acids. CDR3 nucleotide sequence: TGTGCCAGCAGTGACCCTGATGGCAGTTATAATTCACCCCTCCACTTT. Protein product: CASSDPDGSYNSPLHF.

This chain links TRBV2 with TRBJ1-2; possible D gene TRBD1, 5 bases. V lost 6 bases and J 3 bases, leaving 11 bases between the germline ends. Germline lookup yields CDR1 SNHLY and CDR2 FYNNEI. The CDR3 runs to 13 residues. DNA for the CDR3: TGTGCCAGCAGGTTGGGGGGGTACTATGGCTACACCTTC. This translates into CASRLGGYYGYTF.

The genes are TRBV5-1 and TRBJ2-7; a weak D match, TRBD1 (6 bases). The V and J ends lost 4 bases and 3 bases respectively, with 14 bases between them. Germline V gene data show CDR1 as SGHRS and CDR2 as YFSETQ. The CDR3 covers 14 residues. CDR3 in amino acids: CASSLRDNYYEQYF. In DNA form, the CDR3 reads TGCGCCAGCAGCCTTCGGGACAACTACTACGAGCAGTACTTC.

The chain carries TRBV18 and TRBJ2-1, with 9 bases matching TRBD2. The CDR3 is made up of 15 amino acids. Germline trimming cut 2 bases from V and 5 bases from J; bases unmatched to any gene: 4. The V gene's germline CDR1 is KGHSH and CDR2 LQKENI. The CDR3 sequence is CASSPSIAGDNEQFF. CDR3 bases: TGTGCCAGCTCACCATCCATAGCGGGAGACAATGAGCAGTTCTTC.

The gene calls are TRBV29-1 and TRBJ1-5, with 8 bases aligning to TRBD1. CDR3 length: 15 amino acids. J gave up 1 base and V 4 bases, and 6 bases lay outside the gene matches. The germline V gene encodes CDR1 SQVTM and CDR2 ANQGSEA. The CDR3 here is CSVGTGTGSNQPQHF. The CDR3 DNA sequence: TGCAGCGTTGGTACTGGGACAGGCAGCAATCAGCCCCAGCATTTT.

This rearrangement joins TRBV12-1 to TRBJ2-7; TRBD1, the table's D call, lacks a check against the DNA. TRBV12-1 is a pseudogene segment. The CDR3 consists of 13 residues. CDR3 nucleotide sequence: TGTGCCAGCAGCTTTCGACAAACCTACGAGCAGTACTTC. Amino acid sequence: CASSFRQTYEQYF.

The CDR3 coding sequence is TGTGCCAGCAGTGAAGCGGGAGGCACAGATACGCAGTATTTT. It is translated as CASSEAGGTDTQYF. This sequence joins TRBV6-4 and TRBJ2-3; TRBD2 agrees at 8 bases. Trimming took 3 bases from V and 1 from J; bases not matched to a gene: 0. Germline-derived CDR1 and CDR2 are MRHNA and SNTAGT. CDR3 length: 14 residues.

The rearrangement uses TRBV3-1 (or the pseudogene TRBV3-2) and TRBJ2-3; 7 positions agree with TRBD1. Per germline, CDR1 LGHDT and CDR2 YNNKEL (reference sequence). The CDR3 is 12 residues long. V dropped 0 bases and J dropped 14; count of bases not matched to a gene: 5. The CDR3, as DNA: TGTGCCAGCAGCCAAGAAAGGACAGGAACGTATTTT. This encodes CASSQERTGTYF.

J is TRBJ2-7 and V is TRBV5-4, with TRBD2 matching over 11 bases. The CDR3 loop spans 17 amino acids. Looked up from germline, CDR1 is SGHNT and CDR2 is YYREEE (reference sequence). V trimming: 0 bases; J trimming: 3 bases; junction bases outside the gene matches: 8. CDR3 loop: CASSLGFTSGGFYEQYF. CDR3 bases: TGTGCCAGCAGCTTGGGCTTTACTAGCGGGGGCTTCTACGAGCAGTACTTC.

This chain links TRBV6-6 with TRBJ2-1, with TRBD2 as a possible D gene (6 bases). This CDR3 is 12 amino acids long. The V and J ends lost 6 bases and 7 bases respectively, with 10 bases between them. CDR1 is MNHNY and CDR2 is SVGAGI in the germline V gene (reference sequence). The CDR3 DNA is TGTGCCAGCAGCCCGGGAGTTAATGAGCAGTTCTTC. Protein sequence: CASSPGVNEQFF.

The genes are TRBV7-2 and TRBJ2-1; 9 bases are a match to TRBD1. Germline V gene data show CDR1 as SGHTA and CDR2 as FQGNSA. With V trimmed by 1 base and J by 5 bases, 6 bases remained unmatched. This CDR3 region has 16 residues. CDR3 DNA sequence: TGTGCCAGCAGCTTAGATGGGACAGGGCTCCACAATGAGCAGTTCTTC. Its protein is CASSLDGTGLHNEQFF.

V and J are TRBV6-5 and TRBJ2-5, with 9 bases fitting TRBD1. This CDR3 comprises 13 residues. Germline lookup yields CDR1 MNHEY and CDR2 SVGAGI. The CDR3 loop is CALDRGYQETQYF. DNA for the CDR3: TGTGCTTTGGACAGGGGATACCAAGAGACCCAGTACTTC.

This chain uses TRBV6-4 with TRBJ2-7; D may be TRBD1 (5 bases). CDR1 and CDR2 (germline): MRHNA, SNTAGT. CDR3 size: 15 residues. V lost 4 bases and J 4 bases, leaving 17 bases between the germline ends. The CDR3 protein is CASSVRVPFSYEQYF. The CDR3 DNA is TGTGCCAGCAGTGTCAGGGTTCCGTTTTCTTACGAGCAGTACTTC.